This T cell receptor (beta chain) is drawn from a study of blood T cell repertoires in COVID-19. The table came from immunoSEQ multiplex PCR; TCRdb's copy has only in-frame clones and leaves some out. In the table there are hundreds of thousands of clones, around 86% of which are singletons. Individuals drawn from under 30 US areas were about 18 to 95 years old. Recovered participants had two consecutive negative NP/OP PCR tests, healthcare professional clearance, or symptom resolution. Trimming took off 6 bases at V and 8 bases at J, with 10 bases between the two ends. The CDR3 has 12 amino acids. Germline CDR1 and CDR2: SNHLY and FYNNEI.

This receptor was taken from a man aged 40-50 years who had recovered from COVID-19. The V call is TRBV2, the J call TRBJ1-4; no clear D gene. Sequenced input: PBMCs or T cells enriched from blood (not recorded which). CDR3 protein: CASRGFNEKLFF. CDR3 DNA sequence: TGTGCCAGCAGGGGCTTTAACGAAAAACTGTTTTTT.